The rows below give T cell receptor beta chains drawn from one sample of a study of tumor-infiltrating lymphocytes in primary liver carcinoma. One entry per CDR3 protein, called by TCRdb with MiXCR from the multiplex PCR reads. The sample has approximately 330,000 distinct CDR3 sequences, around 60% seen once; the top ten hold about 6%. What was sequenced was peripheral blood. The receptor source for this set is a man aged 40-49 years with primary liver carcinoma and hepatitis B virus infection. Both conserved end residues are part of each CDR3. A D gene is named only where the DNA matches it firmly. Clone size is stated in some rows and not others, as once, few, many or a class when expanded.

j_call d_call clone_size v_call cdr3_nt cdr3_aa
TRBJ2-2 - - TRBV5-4 TGTGCCAGCAGCTCCCCGGGCCCCAGGGAGCTGTTTTTT CASSSPGPRELFF
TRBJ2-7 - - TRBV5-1 TGCGCCGGCAGCTTGGTTCAGGAACCCTACGAGCAGTACTTC CAGSLVQEPYEQYF
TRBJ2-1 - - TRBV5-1 TGCGCCAGCAGCAGGATAGCGGGACAGGGTACGAATGAGCAGTTCTTC CASSRIAGQGTNEQFF
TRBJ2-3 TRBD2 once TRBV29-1 TGTAGCGCTGAGCGGGGGGGCCAGAATACGCAGTATTTT CSAERGGQNTQYF
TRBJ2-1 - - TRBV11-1 TGTGCCATTAGCCTCGGATCTTACGACAGTAATGAGCAGTTCTTC CAISLGSYDSNEQFF
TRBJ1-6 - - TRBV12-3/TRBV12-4 TGTGCCAGCACCAGGAGCTCCTATAATCCACCCCTCCACTTT CASTRSSYNPPLHF
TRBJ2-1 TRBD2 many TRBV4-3 TGCGCCAGCAGCCACGGACTAGCGGGACACAATGAGCAGTTCTTC CASSHGLAGHNEQFF
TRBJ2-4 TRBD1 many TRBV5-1 TGCGCCAGCAGTTTGTTCCCCGGGACAGGGGAAAACATTCAGTACTTC CASSLFPGTGENIQYF
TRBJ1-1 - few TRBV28 TGTGCCAGCAGTTTGGCTGATATGTTAATGAACACTGAAGCTTTCTTT CASSLADMLMNTEAFF
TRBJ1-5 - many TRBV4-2 TGTGCCAGCAGCCAAGGGGGGGTTGATCAGCCCCAGCATTTT CASSQGGVDQPQHF
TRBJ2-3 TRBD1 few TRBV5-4 TGTGCCAGCAGCCCCGAGACAGGGTCAGATACGCAGTATTTT CASSPETGSDTQYF
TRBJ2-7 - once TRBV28 TGTGCCGGCAGTCCCGAGACAGGCGTCGAGCAGTACTTC CAGSPETGVEQYF
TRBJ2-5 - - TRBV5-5 TGTGCCAGCAGCATGAGGACGGGCAAAGAGACCCAGTACTTC CASSMRTGKETQYF
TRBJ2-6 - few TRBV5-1 TGCGCCAGCAGCTTGGGGACTACGCCTCGACAATCTGGGGCCAACGTCCTGACTTTC CASSLGTTPRQSGANVLTF
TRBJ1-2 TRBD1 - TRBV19 TGTGCCAGCCGGGGACAGGGGATAGACTATGGCTACACCTTC CASRGQGIDYGYTF
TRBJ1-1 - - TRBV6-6 TGTGCCATCAGGAACACCCATGGGGCGGGTGGCACTGAAGCTTTCTTT CAIRNTHGAGGTEAFF
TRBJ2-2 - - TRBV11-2 TGTGCTAGCAGCTTAGATGTGACAGGGACTTTCGGGGAGCTGTTTTTT CASSLDVTGTFGELFF
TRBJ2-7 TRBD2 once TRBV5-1 TGCGCCAGCAGATGGCCGGGACTAGCGGTGGACTACGAGCAGTACTTC CASRWPGLAVDYEQYF
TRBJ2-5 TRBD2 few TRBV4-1 TGCGCCAGCAGCCAAGACTCGGGCGGGAGGGGAGAGACCCAGTACTTC CASSQDSGGRGETQYF
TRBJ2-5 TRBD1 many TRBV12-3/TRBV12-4 TGTGCCAGCAGCCGAGGGACAGGGGGTGAGACCCAGTACTTC CASSRGTGGETQYF
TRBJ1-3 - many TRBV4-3 TGCGCCAGCAGCCAAGTGGCCGTATTCTCTGGAAACACCATATATTTT CASSQVAVFSGNTIYF
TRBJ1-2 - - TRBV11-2 TGTGCCAGCAGCTCCCCAGGTGACTACATCTTC CASSSPGDYIF
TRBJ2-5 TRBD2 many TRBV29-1 TGCAGCGGGGGGGGAGGTCTGGAGACCCAGTACTTC CSGGGGLETQYF
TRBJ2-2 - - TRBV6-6 TGTGCCAGCGGTTACTTCGGGAACGCGAACACCGGGGAGCTGTTTTTT CASGYFGNANTGELFF
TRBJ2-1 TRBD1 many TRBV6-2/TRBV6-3 TGTGCCAGCAGTAACGACAGGGACATTACCTACAATGAGCAGTTCTTC CASSNDRDITYNEQFF
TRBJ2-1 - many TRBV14 TGTGCCAGCAGCCAAGCTTCCGGGACCAATGAGCAGTTCTTC CASSQASGTNEQFF
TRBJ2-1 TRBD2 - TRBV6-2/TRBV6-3 TGTGCCAGCAGTTACTCGATTAAATTCGGACTAGCGAGGAATGAGCAGTTCTTC CASSYSIKFGLARNEQFF
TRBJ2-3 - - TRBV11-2 TGCGCCAGCAGCCCGGGGAACCCACCGCGCACAGATACGCAGTATTTT CASSPGNPPRTDTQYF
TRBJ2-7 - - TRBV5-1 TGCGCCAGCAGCTTAAGGGTATCGGGAGTTGTCCCCCATGAGCAGTACTTC CASSLRVSGVVPHEQYF
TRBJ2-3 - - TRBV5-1 TGCGCCAGCAGCTTGGCGCGGCAGGGCCCTCGGAATACGCAGTATTTT CASSLARQGPRNTQYF
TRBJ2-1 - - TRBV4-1 TGCGCCAGCAGCCAAGGGTCCCTCCGGACTGGAATCAATGAGCAGTTCTTC CASSQGSLRTGINEQFF